This T cell receptor (beta chain) is drawn from a study of human T cells and chemical hapten exposure. Time point: patch test 1, 2 weeks after DPC sensitization. Treatment meaning: therapeutic diphenylcyclopropenone sensitization with weekly scalp DPC. Germline V gene data show CDR1 as MGHRA and CDR2 as YSYEKL. Trimming cost V 1 base and J 3 bases; bases outside gene matches: 1. This CDR3 region has 14 residues. Each cDNA molecule in the library carried unique molecular identifiers. TCRdb redid the calling of the RACE reads with MiXCR, one entry per CDR3 protein. The sample carries 370,000 or so distinct CDR3 sequences, roughly 4.8% recorded once. This clonotype came up many times.

The specimen was whole blood, collected in connection with sensitization to the hapten diphenylcyclopropenone (DPC). The origin of this receptor is a woman in her 50s with alopecia areata. Some clones in this sample may be carry-over from other donors' samples. This chain uses TRBV4-1 with TRBJ2-7; 9 positions match TRBD1. The CDR3 DNA sequence: TGCGCCAGCAGCCAAGCGGGACAGGGCTACGAGCAGTACTTC. The encoded protein is CASSQAGQGYEQYF.